This T cell receptor (beta chain) was captured by sequencing in a study of cytomegalovirus exposure and HLA in healthy donors. Study outcomes and limitations: Cytomegalovirus-associated TCR beta chains were listed, numbering some 150.

Primers included in the PCR were 60 Vbeta and 13 Jbeta primers. TCRdb's table, derived via immunoSEQ multiplex PCR, lists solely in-frame clones and lacks some. The sample records around 110,000 clones, roughly 74% being singletons. As for this clone: Its target is unknown.

What was sequenced was PBMCs. This receptor was taken from a woman in her twenties or thirties in good health and CMV-seronegative.

The chain's CDR3 is CASSLDRDQPQHF. The CDR3 bases are TGTGCCAGCAGCTTAGACAGAGACCAGCCCCAGCATTTT. J is TRBJ1-5 and V is TRBV7-6; no definite D call. This CDR3 is built from 13 residues. From germline, CDR1 is SGHVS and CDR2 FNYEAQ. V gave up 1 base and J gave up 7 bases, with 8 bases separating them.